This TCR beta chain was documented in a study of identical twins (dated by TCRdb to about 2016). About the full investigation: To test whether fetal clonotypes persist, this study deep-sequenced TCR alpha and beta repertoires from monozygotic twins, from unrelated adults of various ages, and from cord blood. Replicate twin experiments were performed at different times using different library preparation protocols to rule out contamination.

Library construction relied on 5' RACE. For sequencing, an Illumina HiSeq 2000 was employed. A universal primer binding site was introduced by template switching, and a unique molecular identifier was present in the final cDNA, enabling accurate counting of TCR cDNA molecules. Specific primers in the conserved constant-segment region were used to synthesize first-strand cDNA for the TCR alpha and beta chains. To control for contamination, every cDNA library was double barcoded, receiving both a SMART-Mk sample barcode and Illumina barcodes. TruSeq adapter sequences, together with Illumina sample barcodes, were added in two successive PCR steps. TCR alpha and beta cDNA libraries were sequenced on the Illumina HiSeq platform with custom primers. On the authors' methods: Unique molecular identifiers were extracted from raw reads with MiGEC, and CDR3 positions were determined with MiXCR. For each individual, recombination models were inferred using an EM algorithm with the repgenHMM and IGoR tools. Shared clonotype analysis was performed with the tcR package in R, normalizing sharing by the product of cloneset sizes. Out-of-frame nonproductive sequences were analyzed to study raw recombination free of thymic and clonal selection effects. The raw public data were reprocessed by TCRdb itself: fastp quality trimming at Q25, MiXCR clonotype calling, in-frame beta chains only. Merged by CDR3 protein, the rows form single entries marked with the most common genes and DNA. What appears here as the V and J calls and clone size reflects TCRdb's work, not the paper's. The sample data list roughly 1.6 million distinct CDR3 sequences, and less than 35% of these were observed just once. The top ten clonotypes cover about 0.27% of the sample.

From cysteine to phenylalanine, the CDR3 is 12 amino acids long. Kept here is only the CDR3 DNA, which spans 36 bases and is read in frame from base 1. V lost 3 bases and J lost 3 bases; the stretch between them is 3 bases long. As encoded in the germline V gene, CDR1 is SQVTM while CDR2 is ANQGSEA. This clonotype was counted many times. Its antigen is currently not known. Per-base qualities were not stored, and no clone one base away is much larger. Study-level results and caveats: Out-of-frame TCR alpha sequences shared between twins showed an excess of low generation-probability sequences compared with coincidental sharing between unrelated individuals. Abundant cord blood beta clonotypes had fewer insertions, young adult naive repertoires showed a similar but weaker trend, and memory repertoires showed no such trend. Recombination models systematically underestimated out-of-frame TCR alpha sharing in monozygotic twins but agreed with sharing between unrelated individuals. Because the same donors could not be followed over many years, conclusions were based on cross-sectional statistical analysis. A weaker excess of twin sharing was found in beta out-of-frame sequences because the signal-to-noise ratio was lowered by fewer shared sequences. Invariant T cells such as MAIT and iNKT could partly confound zero-insertion analyses, though diverse VJ usage argued against this for most clonotypes.

All donors were healthy Caucasians. Here the chain combines TRBV29-1 and TRBJ2-6; no D segment can be confidently identified. The receptor's source is a newborn girl in good health. Material for sequencing was cord blood. This receptor has the CDR3 CSVDIGANVLTF. The DNA sequence is TGCAGCGTTGATATTGGGGCCAACGTCCTGACTTTC.